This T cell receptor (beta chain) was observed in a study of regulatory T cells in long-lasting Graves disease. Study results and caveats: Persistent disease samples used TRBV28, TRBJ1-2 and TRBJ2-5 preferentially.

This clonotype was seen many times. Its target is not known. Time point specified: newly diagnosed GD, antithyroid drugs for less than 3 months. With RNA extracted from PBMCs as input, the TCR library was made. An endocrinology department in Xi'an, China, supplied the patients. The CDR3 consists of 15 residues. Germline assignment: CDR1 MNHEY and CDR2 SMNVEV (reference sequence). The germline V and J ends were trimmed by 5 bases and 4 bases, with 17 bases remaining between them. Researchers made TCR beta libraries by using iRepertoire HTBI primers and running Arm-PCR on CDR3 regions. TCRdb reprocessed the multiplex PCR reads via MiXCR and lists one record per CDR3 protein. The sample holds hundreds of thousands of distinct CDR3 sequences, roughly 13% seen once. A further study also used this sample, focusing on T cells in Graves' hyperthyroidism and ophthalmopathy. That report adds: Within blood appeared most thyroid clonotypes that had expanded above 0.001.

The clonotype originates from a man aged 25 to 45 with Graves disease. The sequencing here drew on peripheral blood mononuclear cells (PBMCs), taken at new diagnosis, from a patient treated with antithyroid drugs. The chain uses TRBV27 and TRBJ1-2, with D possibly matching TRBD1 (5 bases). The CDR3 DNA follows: TGTGCCAGCAGTCCAGACCTAACAGGATTCTATGGCTACACCTTC. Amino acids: CASSPDLTGFYGYTF.